The 21 T cell receptor beta chains in this list originate from one sample, sequenced in a study of response to subunit inactivated influenza vaccine. MiXCR, applied by TCRdb to the RT-PCR reads, yields one record per CDR3 protein. The sample records about 650,000 distinct CDR3 sequences, 15% to 18% being singletons. The material was PBMCs from blood, obtained about 13 days after vaccination. The receptors were gathered from a man in his forties or fifties who received an inactivated influenza vaccine.

This clonotype has a handful of counts. The chain uses TRBV7-9 and TRBJ2-7; D unclear. Germline V lookup: CDR1 SEHNR, CDR2 FQNEAQ (reference sequence). V shed 0 bases and J shed 6 bases, with 6 bases lying between them. The CDR3 runs 12 residues. The CDR3 DNA sequence: TGTGCCAGCAGCTTAGCTGGGCTCGAGCAGTACTTC. Amino acid sequence: CASSLAGLEQYF.

This clonotype was observed once. The junction departs from germline at one end; a sequencing error may be responsible. This chain connects TRBV7-2 to TRBJ2-2; a possible D gene is TRBD1 (6 bases). The CDR3 has 15 residues. Per the germline V gene, CDR1 is SGHTA and CDR2 is FQGNSA. The CDR3 DNA is TGTGCCGGCAGCCTGCGGACAGCGAACACCGGGGAGCTGTTTTTT. Encoded protein: CAGSLRTANTGELFF. Full variable domain (outside the CDR3, taken from reference TRBV7-2 and TRBJ2-2): GAGVSQSPSNKVTEKGKDVELRCDPISGHTALYWYRQSLGQGLEFLIYFQGNSAPDKSGLPSDRFSAERTGGSVSTLTIQRTQQEDSAVYLCAGSLRTANTGELFFGEGSRLTVL.

In nucleotides, the CDR3 is TGCGCCAGCAGCACGGGGCTCACTGAAGCTTTCTTT. Translating gives CASSTGLTEAFF. The chain couples TRBV5-1 to TRBJ1-1; TRBD1 might be the D (5 bases). V was pared by 4 bases and J by 4 bases, with 8 bases between. The germline CDR1 and CDR2 sequences are SGHRS and YFSETQ. This CDR3 comprises 12 residues.

This chain joins TRBV5-1 and TRBJ2-1; D gene ambiguous. The CDR3 covers 16 residues. CDR1 is SGHRS, CDR2 YFSETQ, per germline. V was cut by 0 bases and J by 6 bases, with 16 bases left in between. The CDR3 nucleotides are TGCGCCAGCAGCTTGGGTAGTGCCCGGTTTTTCAATGAGCAGTTCTTC. Residues: CASSLGSARFFNEQFF.

The chain links TRBV20-1 to TRBJ2-7; D call uncertain. Per germline, CDR1 DFQATT and CDR2 SNEGSKA (reference sequence). The CDR3 covers 11 residues. The V and J ends lost 5 bases and 3 bases respectively, with 8 bases between them. The chain's CDR3 is CSAQIDYEQYF. DNA of the CDR3: TGCAGTGCTCAAATAGACTACGAGCAGTACTTC.

This clonotype was observed a handful of times. The V gene is TRBV28, the J gene TRBJ2-7; 8 bases map to TRBD1. The CDR3 covers 16 residues. Germline trimming cut 5 bases from V and 4 bases from J; bases unmatched to any gene: 13. Germline V gene lookup returns CDR1 MDHEN and CDR2 SYDVKM. Here the CDR3 reads CASSRQGAAVKYEQYF. In DNA form, the CDR3 reads TGTGCCAGCAGTCGGCAGGGGGCCGCAGTTAAGTACGAGCAGTACTTC.

The chain carries TRBV12-3 or TRBV12-4 and TRBJ2-5, with 11 positions matching TRBD1. J was trimmed by 5 bases and V by 5 bases; bases with no gene match: 7. The CDR3 contains 15 residues. This chain's CDR3 is CASSPWTGGGETQYF. CDR3 DNA: TGTGCCAGCAGTCCATGGACAGGGGGCGGGGAGACCCAGTACTTC.

The V and J genes are TRBV7-9 and TRBJ2-5; D gene unclear. The ends were cut back, 5 bases at V and 1 base at J, with 14 bases in the middle. Germline V CDR1 and CDR2: SEHNR, FQNEAQ (reference sequence). The CDR3 totals 15 residues. CDR3 protein: CASSPRQRPQETQYF. CDR3 DNA: TGTGCCAGCAGCCCGCGTCAGAGACCCCAAGAGACCCAGTACTTC.

The chain links TRBV20-1 to TRBJ2-5; 13 bases fit TRBD2. CDR3 length equals 16 residues. Germline V gene lookup returns CDR1 DFQATT and CDR2 SNEGSKA (reference sequence). V shed 6 bases and J 2 bases; nucleotides not matched to a gene: 9. CDR3 loop: CSATGTSGNRQETQYF. In nucleotides, the CDR3 is TGCAGTGCAACCGGGACTAGCGGGAACCGTCAAGAGACCCAGTACTTC.

V gene TRBV6-1 combines with J gene TRBJ2-7, with 10 bases identical to TRBD1. The CDR3 is 16 amino acids. After removal of 6 bases from V and 3 bases from J, the junction contained 11 bases not matched to a gene. Germline V gene data show CDR1 as MNHNS and CDR2 as SASEGT. CDR3 sequence (DNA): TGTGCCAGCAGAAAACGGGACAGGGGAGCGATCTACGAGCAGTACTTC. Amino acid sequence: CASRKRDRGAIYEQYF.

A few counts support this clonotype. J is TRBJ1-6 and V is TRBV12-3 or TRBV12-4; TRBD1 matches at 8 bases. The CDR3 extends over 14 amino acids. Trimming removed 3 bases from V and 10 bases from J; junction bases left unmatched: 5. The CDR3 is CASSFGQGLSPLHF. The CDR3 coding sequence is TGTGCCAGCAGTTTCGGACAGGGACTGTCACCCCTCCACTTT.

The gene calls are TRBV30 and TRBJ2-2, with 8 bases that match TRBD1. The CDR3 has 14 residues. Germline CDR1 is GTSNPN and CDR2 is SVGIG (reference sequence). V trimming: 5 bases; J trimming: 6 bases; junction bases outside the gene matches: 8. This CDR3 is CAWGQDRGPGELFF. The CDR3 DNA is TGTGCCTGGGGCCAAGACAGGGGCCCCGGGGAGCTGTTTTTT. The whole variable domain, remainder taken from reference TRBV30 and TRBJ2-2, is SQTIHQWPATLVQPVGSPLSLECTVEGTSNPNLYWYRQAAGRGLQLLFYSVGIGQISSEVPQNLSASRPQDRQFILSSKKLLLSDSGFYLCAWGQDRGPGELFFGEGSRLTVL.

This clonotype was recorded once. V is TRBV9 and J is TRBJ2-1; 7 positions match TRBD2. V shed 2 bases, J shed 3 bases, and the junction held 5 bases outside the gene matches. The CDR3 contains 15 residues. Germline-derived CDR1 and CDR2 are SGDLS and YYNGEE. The CDR3 sequence is CASSVSRDYYNEQFF. The DNA of the CDR3 is TGTGCCAGCAGCGTCTCCCGGGACTACTACAATGAGCAGTTCTTC. The full variable domain, rest sourced from reference TRBV9 and TRBJ2-1, is DSGVTQTPKHLITATGQRVTLRCSPRSGDLSVYWYQQSLDQGLQFLIQYYNGEERAKGNILERFSAQQFPDLHSELNLSSLELGDSALYFCASSVSRDYYNEQFFGPGTRLTVL.

This chain links TRBV20-1 with TRBJ2-6; a possible D gene is TRBD2 (6 bases). This CDR3 region has 17 residues. CDR1 and CDR2 (germline): DFQATT, SNEGSKA (reference sequence). The germline V and J ends were trimmed by 2 bases and 2 bases, with 16 bases remaining between them. The CDR3 region has the DNA TGCAGTGCTAGATCTGGACCGGGCGGGGCTGGGGCCAACGTCCTGACTTTC. Its translation is CSARSGPGGAGANVLTF.

The V gene is TRBV7-9, the J gene TRBJ2-3; TRBD2 aligns across 9 bases. V shed 2 bases and J 1 base; nucleotides not matched to a gene: 4. Germline V gives CDR1 SEHNR, CDR2 FQNEAQ (reference sequence). The CDR3 is 16 amino acids. CDR3 DNA sequence: TGTGCCAGCAGCTTACCGCCTAGCGGGGGCACAGATACGCAGTATTTT. Its translation: CASSLPPSGGTDTQYF.

V usage is TRBV9 and J usage is TRBJ2-7; tentative D call: TRBD1 (6 bases). V lost 3 bases to trimming and J lost 5 bases, with 15 bases between them. There are 14 residues in the CDR3. Germline V lookup: CDR1 SGDLS, CDR2 YYNGEE. The CDR3 nucleotides read TGTGCCAGCAGCGGGGGGCCCTCGGCCGACGAGCAGTACTTC. Translated: CASSGGPSADEQYF.

This clonotype was counted ten times or more. The CDR3 DNA sequence: TGCGCCAGCAGCTTGGAAACAGATACGCAGTATTTT. This encodes CASSLETDTQYF. V is TRBV5-1 and J is TRBJ2-3; D not resolved. Germline loops: CDR1 SGHRS, CDR2 YFSETQ. CDR3 length: 12 amino acids. Deletions cut 0 bases from V and 3 bases from J, with 2 bases between.

This clonotype was counted a few times. This rearrangement joins TRBV11-1 to TRBJ1-6; a weak D match, TRBD1 (5 bases). The V gene lost 3 bases and the J gene lost 2 bases, with 17 bases spanning the gap. Germline V lookup: CDR1 SGHAT, CDR2 FQDESV (reference sequence). The CDR3 has 18 residues. The CDR3: CASSFLPGEGAYNSPLHF. The CDR3 coding sequence is TGTGCCAGCAGCTTCCTCCCGGGGGAAGGCGCCTATAATTCACCCCTCCACTTT.

The V and J genes are TRBV15 and TRBJ2-4, with D perhaps TRBD2 (6 bases). CDR3 length equals 14 residues. Germline values: CDR1 LNHNV, CDR2 YYDKDF (reference sequence). Trimming left V 2 bases short and J 8 bases short, with 13 bases between. CDR3 DNA: TGTGCCACCAGCAGACTCGGAAGGGAGGACATTCAGTACTTC. Translation: CATSRLGREDIQYF.

Only a few counts were recorded for this clonotype. CDR3 region: CASSYPGLAGVPSSYNEQFF. CDR3 DNA sequence: TGTGCCAGCAGTTATCCGGGACTAGCGGGAGTCCCTAGCTCCTACAATGAGCAGTTCTTC. The chain links TRBV6-2 or TRBV6-3 to TRBJ2-1; 14 nucleotides line up with TRBD2. Per the germline V gene, CDR1 is MNHEY and CDR2 is SVGEGT. Trimming cost V 3 bases and J 0 bases; bases outside gene matches: 10. CDR3 length: 20 residues.

This rearrangement joins TRBV20-1 to TRBJ1-5, with TRBD1 matching 11 bases. The trim removed 5 bases at V and 7 bases at J, leaving 7 bases unmatched. The CDR3 has 14 amino acids. The germline CDR1 and CDR2 sequences are DFQATT and SNEGSKA (reference sequence). The CDR3 is CSAGGQGVGQPQHF. The CDR3 region has the DNA TGCAGTGCTGGGGGACAGGGGGTAGGGCAGCCCCAGCATTTT.